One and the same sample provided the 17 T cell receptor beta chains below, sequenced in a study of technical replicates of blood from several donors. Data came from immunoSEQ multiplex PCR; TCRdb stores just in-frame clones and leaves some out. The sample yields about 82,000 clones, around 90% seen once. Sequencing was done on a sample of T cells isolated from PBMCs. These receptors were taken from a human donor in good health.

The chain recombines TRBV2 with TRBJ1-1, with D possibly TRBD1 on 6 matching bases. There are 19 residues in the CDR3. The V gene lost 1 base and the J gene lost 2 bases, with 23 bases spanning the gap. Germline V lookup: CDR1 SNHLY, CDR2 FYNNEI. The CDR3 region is CASSEGEGTGPFFNTEAFF. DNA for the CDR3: TGTGCCAGCAGTGAAGGGGAGGGTACAGGGCCCTTTTTCAACACTGAAGCTTTCTTT. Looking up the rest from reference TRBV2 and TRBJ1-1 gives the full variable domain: EPEVTQTPSHQVTQMGQEVILRCVPISNHLYFYWYRQILGQKVEFLVSFYNNEISEKSEIFDDQFSVERPDGSNFTLKIRSTKLEDSAMYFCASSEGEGTGPFFNTEAFFGQGTRLTVV.

The CDR3 here is CASSLTYNSYEQYF. The CDR3, as DNA: TGTGCCAGCAGCTTAACGTACAATTCCTACGAGCAGTACTTC. The chain joins TRBV7-8 to TRBJ2-7; D gene unclear. Germline CDR1 and CDR2: SGHVS and FQNEAQ. The V and J ends lost 2 bases and 1 base respectively, with 9 bases between them. This CDR3 comprises 14 residues. Using reference TRBV7-8 and TRBJ2-7 for the parts outside the CDR3, the full variable domain is GAGVSQSPRYKVAKRGQDVALRCDPISGHVSLFWYQQALGQGPEFLTYFQNEAQLDKSGLPSDRFFAERPEGSVSTLKIQRTQQEDSAVYLCASSLTYNSYEQYFGPGTRLTVT.

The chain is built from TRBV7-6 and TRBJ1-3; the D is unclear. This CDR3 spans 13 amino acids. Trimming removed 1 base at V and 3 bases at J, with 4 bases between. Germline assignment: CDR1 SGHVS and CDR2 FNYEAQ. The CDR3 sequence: CASSLGVGNTIYF. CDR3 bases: TGTGCCAGCAGCTTAGGCGTTGGAAACACCATATATTTT. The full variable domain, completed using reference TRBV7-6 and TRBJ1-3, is GAGVSQSPRYKVTKRGQDVALRCDPISGHVSLYWYRQALGQGPEFLTYFNYEAQQDKSGLPNDRFSAERPEGSISTLTIQRTEQRDSAMYRCASSLGVGNTIYFGEGSWLTVV.

The CDR3 here is CASSLAAGRGYTF. The CDR3 DNA reads TGTGCCAGCAGCTTAGCCGCGGGCAGAGGCTACACCTTC. The J gene is TRBJ1-2, the V gene TRBV7-6; unclear D gene. The length of the CDR3 is 13 residues. Germline lookup yields CDR1 SGHVS and CDR2 FNYEAQ. The germline V and J ends were trimmed by 0 bases and 8 bases, with 10 bases remaining between them.

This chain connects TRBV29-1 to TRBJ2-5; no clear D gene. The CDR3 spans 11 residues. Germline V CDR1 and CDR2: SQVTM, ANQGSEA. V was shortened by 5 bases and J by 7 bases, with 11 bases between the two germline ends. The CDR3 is CSVFLGGTQYF. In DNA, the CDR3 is TGCAGCGTTTTCCTAGGCGGGACCCAGTACTTC.

The CDR3 coding sequence is TGTGCCAGCAAAACTTTGACAGGGGATGGCTACACCTTC. It specifies CASKTLTGDGYTF. The rearrangement links TRBV6-5 to TRBJ1-2; 8 positions match TRBD1. This CDR3 is 13 amino acids long. Trimming removed 7 bases from V and 6 bases from J; junction bases left unmatched: 7. Germline values: CDR1 MNHEY, CDR2 SVGAGI.

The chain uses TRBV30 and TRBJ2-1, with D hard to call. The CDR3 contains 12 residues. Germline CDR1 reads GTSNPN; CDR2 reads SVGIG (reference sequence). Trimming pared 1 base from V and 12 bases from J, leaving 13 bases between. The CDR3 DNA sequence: TGTGCCTGGAGTGGGCAGATTGCTGGGCAGTTCTTC. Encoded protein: CAWSGQIAGQFF.

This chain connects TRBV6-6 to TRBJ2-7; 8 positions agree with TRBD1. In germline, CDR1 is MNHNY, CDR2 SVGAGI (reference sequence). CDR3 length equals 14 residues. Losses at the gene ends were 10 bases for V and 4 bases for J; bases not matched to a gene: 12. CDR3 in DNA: TGTGCCACCATCTCGGACAGGGTCGCGTACGAGCAGTACTTC. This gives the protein CATISDRVAYEQYF.

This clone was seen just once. In DNA, the CDR3 is TGTGCCAGCAGCTTGGACAGGGTAGAGACCCAGTACTTC. It codes for CASSLDRVETQYF. The chain joins TRBV5-6 to TRBJ2-5, with D possibly TRBD1 on 6 matching bases. This CDR3 region has 13 residues. Per the germline V gene, CDR1 is SGHDT and CDR2 is YYEEEE. Trimming removed 0 bases at V and 4 bases at J, with 7 bases between. The full variable domain, with the rest looked up from reference TRBV5-6 and TRBJ2-5, is DAGVTQSPTHLIKTRGQQVTLRCSPKSGHDTVSWYQQALGQGPQFIFQYYEEEERQRGNFPDRFSGHQFPNYSSELNVNALLLGDSALYLCASSLDRVETQYFGPGTRLLVL.

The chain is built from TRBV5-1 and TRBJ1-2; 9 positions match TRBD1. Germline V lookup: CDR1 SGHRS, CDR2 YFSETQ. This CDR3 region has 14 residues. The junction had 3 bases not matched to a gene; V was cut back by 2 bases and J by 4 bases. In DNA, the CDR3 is TGCGCCAGCAGCTTACAGACAGGGGGCTATGGCTACACCTTC. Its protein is CASSLQTGGYGYTF.

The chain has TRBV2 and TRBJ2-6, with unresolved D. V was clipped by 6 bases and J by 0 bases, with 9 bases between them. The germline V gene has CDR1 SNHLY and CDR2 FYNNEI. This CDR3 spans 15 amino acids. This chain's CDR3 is CASRAANSGANVLTF. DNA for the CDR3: TGTGCCAGCAGAGCAGCGAACTCTGGGGCCAACGTCCTGACTTTC.

The CDR3 loop is CASSFVRGRRTDTQYF. The CDR3 DNA reads as TGCGCCAGCAGCTTTGTAAGGGGGCGAAGAACAGATACGCAGTATTTT. The rearrangement joins TRBV5-1 to TRBJ2-3; 7 bases agree with TRBD1. V was clipped by 2 bases and J by 3 bases; unmatched bases: 9. CDR1 and CDR2 (germline): SGHRS, YFSETQ. CDR3 length: 16 residues.

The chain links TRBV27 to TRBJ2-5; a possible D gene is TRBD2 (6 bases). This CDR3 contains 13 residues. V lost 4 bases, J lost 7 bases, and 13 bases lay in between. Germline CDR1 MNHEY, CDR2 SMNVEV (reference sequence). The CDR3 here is CASSYGMGGTQYF. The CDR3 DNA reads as TGTGCCAGCAGTTATGGGATGGGAGGGACCCAGTACTTC.

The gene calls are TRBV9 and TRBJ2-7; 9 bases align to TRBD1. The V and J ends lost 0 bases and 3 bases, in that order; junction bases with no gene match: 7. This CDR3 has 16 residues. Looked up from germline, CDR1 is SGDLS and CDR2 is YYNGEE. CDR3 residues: CASSVVVGTGYYEQYF. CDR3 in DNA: TGTGCCAGCAGCGTAGTAGTGGGGACAGGGTACTACGAGCAGTACTTC.

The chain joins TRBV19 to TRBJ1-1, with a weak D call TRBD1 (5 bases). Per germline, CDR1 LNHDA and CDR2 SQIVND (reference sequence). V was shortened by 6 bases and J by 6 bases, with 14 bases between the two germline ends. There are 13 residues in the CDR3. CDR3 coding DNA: TGTGCCAGTAGCTACCTAGACAGAGCTGAAGCTTTCTTT. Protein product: CASSYLDRAEAFF.

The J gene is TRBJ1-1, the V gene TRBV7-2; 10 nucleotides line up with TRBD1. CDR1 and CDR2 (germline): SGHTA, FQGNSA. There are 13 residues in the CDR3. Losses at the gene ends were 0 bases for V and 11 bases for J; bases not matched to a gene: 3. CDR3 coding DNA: TGTGCCAGCAGCTTAGCGCCGGGACAGGGGGCTTTCTTT. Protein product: CASSLAPGQGAFF. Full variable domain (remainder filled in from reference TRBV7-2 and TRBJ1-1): GAGVSQSPSNKVTEKGKDVELRCDPISGHTALYWYRQSLGQGLEFLIYFQGNSAPDKSGLPSDRFSAERTGGSVSTLTIQRTQQEDSAVYLCASSLAPGQGAFFGQGTRLTVV.

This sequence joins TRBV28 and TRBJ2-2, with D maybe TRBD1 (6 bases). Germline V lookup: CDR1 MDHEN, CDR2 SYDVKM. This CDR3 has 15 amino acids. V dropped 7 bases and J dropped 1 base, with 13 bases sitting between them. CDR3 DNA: TGTGCCAGCATTAATCAGGGACAGAACACCGGGGAGCTGTTTTTT. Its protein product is CASINQGQNTGELFF.